This T cell receptor (beta chain) is from a study of blood T cell repertoires in COVID-19. Across the study: Samples taken during acute and convalescent COVID-19 were collected in the United States, Italy and Spain.

Per the study methods: Estimation of nucleated cell counts relied on the amplification of reference gene primers. Generated by immunoSEQ multiplex PCR, the TCRdb table keeps only in-frame clones and is missing some. The V and J calls and the clone size are those of that table, but D and trimming were determined from the DNA. The sample carries 140,000 to 150,000 clones, 84% recorded once. Trimming removed 0 bases from V and 7 bases from J; junction bases left unmatched: 4. Germline V lookup: CDR1 SGHNT, CDR2 YYREEE (reference sequence). CDR3 size: 14 residues. Sequenced input: peripheral blood. The receptor was derived from a human donor in a cohort sampled during active COVID-19. This chain joins TRBV5-4 and TRBJ1-2, with 9 bases identical to TRBD1. The CDR3 DNA sequence: TGTGCCAGCAGCTTGGGGGGACAGGGTAGTGGCTACACCTTC. Its protein product is CASSLGGQGSGYTF.